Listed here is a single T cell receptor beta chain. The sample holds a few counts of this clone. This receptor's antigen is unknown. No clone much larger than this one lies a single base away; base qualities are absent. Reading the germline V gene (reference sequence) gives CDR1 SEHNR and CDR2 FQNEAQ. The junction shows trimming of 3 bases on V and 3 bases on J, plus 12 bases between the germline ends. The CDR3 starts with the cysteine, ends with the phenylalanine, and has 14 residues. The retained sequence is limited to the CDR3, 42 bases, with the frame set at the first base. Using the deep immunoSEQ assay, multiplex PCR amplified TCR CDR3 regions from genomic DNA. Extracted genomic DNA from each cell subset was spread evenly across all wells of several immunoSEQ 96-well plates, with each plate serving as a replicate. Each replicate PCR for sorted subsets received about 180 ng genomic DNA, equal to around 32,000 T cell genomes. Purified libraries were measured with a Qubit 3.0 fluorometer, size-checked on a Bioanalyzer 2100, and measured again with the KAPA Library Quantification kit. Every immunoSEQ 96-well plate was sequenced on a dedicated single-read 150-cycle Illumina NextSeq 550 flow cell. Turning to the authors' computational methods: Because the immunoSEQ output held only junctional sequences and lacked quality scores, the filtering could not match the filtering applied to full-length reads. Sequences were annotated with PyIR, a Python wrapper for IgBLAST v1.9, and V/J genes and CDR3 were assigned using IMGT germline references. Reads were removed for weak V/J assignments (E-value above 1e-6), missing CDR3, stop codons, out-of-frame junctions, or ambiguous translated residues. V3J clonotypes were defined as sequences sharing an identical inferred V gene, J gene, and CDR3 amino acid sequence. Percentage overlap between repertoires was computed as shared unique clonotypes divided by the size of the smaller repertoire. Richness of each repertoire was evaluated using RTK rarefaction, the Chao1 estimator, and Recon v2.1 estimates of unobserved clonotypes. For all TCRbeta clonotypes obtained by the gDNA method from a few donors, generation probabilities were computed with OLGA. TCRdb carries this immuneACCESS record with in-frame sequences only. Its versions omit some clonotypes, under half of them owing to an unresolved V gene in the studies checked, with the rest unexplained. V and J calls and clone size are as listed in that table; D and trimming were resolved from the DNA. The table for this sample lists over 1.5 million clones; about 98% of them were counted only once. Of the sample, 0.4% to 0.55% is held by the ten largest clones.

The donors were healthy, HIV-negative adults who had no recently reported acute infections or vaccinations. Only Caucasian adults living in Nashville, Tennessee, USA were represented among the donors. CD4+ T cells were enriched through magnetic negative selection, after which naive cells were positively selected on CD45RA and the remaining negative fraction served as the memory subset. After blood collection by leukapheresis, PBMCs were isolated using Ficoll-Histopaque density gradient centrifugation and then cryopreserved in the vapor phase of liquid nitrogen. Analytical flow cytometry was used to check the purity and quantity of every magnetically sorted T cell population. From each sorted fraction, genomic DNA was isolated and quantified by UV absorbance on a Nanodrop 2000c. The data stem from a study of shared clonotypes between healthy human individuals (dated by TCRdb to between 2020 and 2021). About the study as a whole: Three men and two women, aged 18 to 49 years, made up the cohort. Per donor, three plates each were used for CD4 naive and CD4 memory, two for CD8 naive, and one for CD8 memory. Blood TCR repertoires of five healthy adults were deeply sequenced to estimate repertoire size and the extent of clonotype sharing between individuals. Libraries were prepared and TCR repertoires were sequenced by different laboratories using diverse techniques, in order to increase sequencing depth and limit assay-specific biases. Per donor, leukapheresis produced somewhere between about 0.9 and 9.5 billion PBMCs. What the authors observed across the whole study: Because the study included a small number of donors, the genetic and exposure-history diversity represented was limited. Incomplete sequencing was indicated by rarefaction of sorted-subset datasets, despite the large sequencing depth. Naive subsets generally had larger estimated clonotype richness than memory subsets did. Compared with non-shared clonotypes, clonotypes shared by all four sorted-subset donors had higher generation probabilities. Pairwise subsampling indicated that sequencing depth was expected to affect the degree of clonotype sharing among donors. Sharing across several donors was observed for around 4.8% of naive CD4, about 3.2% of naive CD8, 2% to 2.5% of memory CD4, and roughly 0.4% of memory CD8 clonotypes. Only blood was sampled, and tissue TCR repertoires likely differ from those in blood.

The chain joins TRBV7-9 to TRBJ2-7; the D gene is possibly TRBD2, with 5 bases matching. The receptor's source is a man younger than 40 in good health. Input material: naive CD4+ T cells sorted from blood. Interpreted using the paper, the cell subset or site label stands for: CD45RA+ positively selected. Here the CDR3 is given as CASSFAGVNYEQYF. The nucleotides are TGTGCCAGCAGCTTCGCCGGGGTAAACTACGAGCAGTACTTC.